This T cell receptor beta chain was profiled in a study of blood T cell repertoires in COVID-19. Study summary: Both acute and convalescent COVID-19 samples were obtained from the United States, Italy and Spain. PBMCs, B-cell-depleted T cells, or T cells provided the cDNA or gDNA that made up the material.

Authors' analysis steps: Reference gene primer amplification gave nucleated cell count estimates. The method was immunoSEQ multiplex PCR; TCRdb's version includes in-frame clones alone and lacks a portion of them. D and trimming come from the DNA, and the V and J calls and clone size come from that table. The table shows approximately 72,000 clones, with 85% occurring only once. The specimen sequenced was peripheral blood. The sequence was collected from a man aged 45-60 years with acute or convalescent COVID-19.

The CDR3 region has the DNA TGTGCCAGCAGTGAAGGGGAGGGACAGGATAATGAAAAACTGTTTTTT. It translates to CASSEGEGQDNEKLFF. This chain uses TRBV6-4 with TRBJ1-4, with TRBD1 matching 8 bases. Germline V gene sequence: CDR1 MRHNA, CDR2 SNTAGT. The CDR3 sequence is 16 residues long. V shed 3 bases and J 4 bases; nucleotides not matched to a gene: 7.